These 11 T cell receptor beta chains share one sample of origin, sequenced in a study of regulatory T cells in long-lasting Graves disease. iRepertoire HTBI primers and Arm-PCR of CDR3 regions built TCR beta libraries. In TCRdb, the multiplex PCR reads were re-called with MiXCR into one record per CDR3 protein. This sample has hundreds of thousands of distinct CDR3 sequences, with about a sixth found just once. Time point: newly diagnosed GD, antithyroid drugs for less than 3 months. There was RNA extracted from PBMCs, and the TCR library was made from it. A further study also used this sample, focusing on T cells in Graves' hyperthyroidism and ophthalmopathy.

The starting material was peripheral blood mononuclear cells (PBMCs), obtained at new diagnosis, from a patient treated with antithyroid drugs. These receptors were taken from a woman in her 30s with Graves disease.

The chain employs TRBV13 and TRBJ1-1; D remains ambiguous. Trimming cost V 2 bases and J 0 bases, with 10 bases left between them. Looked up from germline, CDR1 is PRHDT and CDR2 is FYEKMQ (reference sequence). The CDR3 runs 15 residues. This chain's CDR3 is CASSLWRTVNTEAFF. CDR3 nucleotide sequence: TGTGCCAGCAGCTTATGGAGGACGGTGAACACTGAAGCTTTCTTT.

This rearrangement joins TRBV7-9 to TRBJ2-2; D is unresolved. The CDR3 has 12 amino acids. The ends were cut back, 4 bases at V and 6 bases at J, with 6 bases in the middle. Per the germline V gene, CDR1 is SEHNR and CDR2 is FQNEAQ (reference sequence). The CDR3 loop reads CASSSQSGELFF. The CDR3 nucleotides are TGTGCCAGCAGCTCCCAATCCGGGGAGCTGTTTTTT. Using reference TRBV7-9 and TRBJ2-2 for the parts outside the CDR3, the full variable domain is DTGVSQNPRHKITKRGQNVTFRCDPISEHNRLYWYRQTLGQGPEFLTYFQNEAQLEKSRLLSDRFSAERPKGSFSTLEIQRTEQGDSAMYLCASSSQSGELFFGEGSRLTVL.

The table lists this clonotype with many counts. The CDR3 is CSVESKHRSSGANVLTF. Written as DNA, the CDR3 is TGCAGCGTTGAATCTAAGCACAGGAGCTCTGGGGCCAACGTCCTGACTTTC. The rearrangement joins TRBV29-1 to TRBJ2-6; TRBD1 might be the D (5 bases). CDR1 and CDR2 from the germline V gene are SQVTM and ANQGSEA. V lost 2 bases and J 0 bases, leaving 14 bases between the germline ends. The CDR3 contains 17 residues.

The rearrangement joins TRBV12-3 or TRBV12-4 to TRBJ1-6; D not resolved. V shed 8 bases and J shed 0 bases, with 5 bases lying between them. The CDR3 consists of 13 residues. The CDR3 DNA follows: TGTGCCAGCTGTAGCTCCTATAATTCACCCCTCCACTTT. Translated, it gives CASCSSYNSPLHF.

V and J are TRBV27 and TRBJ2-3; TRBD2 aligns across 11 bases. With V trimmed by 4 bases and J by 1 base, 16 bases remained unmatched. This CDR3 is built from 20 residues. Germline CDR1 and CDR2: MNHEY and SMNVEV (reference sequence). The CDR3 protein is CASSSLTSGRNVMGTDTQYF. As DNA, the CDR3 is TGTGCCAGCAGTTCCCTTACTAGCGGGAGAAATGTCATGGGCACAGATACGCAGTATTTT.

This clonotype was found many times. This sequence joins TRBV7-2 and TRBJ1-1, with unresolved D. V dropped 1 base and J dropped 1 base, with 13 bases sitting between them. Germline loops: CDR1 SGHTA, CDR2 FQGNSA. The CDR3 spans 16 residues. Here the CDR3 reads CASSLVGGAGNTEAFF. The CDR3 DNA sequence: TGTGCCAGCAGCTTAGTAGGCGGTGCAGGGAACACTGAAGCTTTCTTT.

The chain's CDR3 is CASSPTGQGAVGNTIYF. CDR3 DNA sequence: TGTGCCAGCAGCCCCACTGGGCAGGGGGCGGTAGGAAACACCATATATTTT. The rearrangement links TRBV7-9 to TRBJ1-3; 8 bases are a match to TRBD1. The germline gives CDR1 SEHNR, CDR2 FQNEAQ (reference sequence). The CDR3 is 17 amino acids. V was pared by 5 bases and J by 4 bases, with 13 bases of the junction left unmatched.

This clonotype has a count of ten or more. The chain combines TRBV6-9 with TRBJ2-1, with D perhaps matching TRBD2 (5 bases). CDR1 is MNHGY and CDR2 is SVAAGI in the germline V gene. The CDR3 has 16 amino acids. Deletions cut 3 bases from V and 7 bases from J, with 19 bases between. CDR3 nucleotide sequence: TGTGCCAGCAGTTACTTTCTAGCTCCGACGCCTAATGAGCAGTTCTTC. Its translation is CASSYFLAPTPNEQFF.

Of note for this clonotype: This may arise from a read error, as a much more abundant clone is one base away. The CDR3 ends on some other residue instead of the conserved phenylalanine or tryptophan, so this is likely a read error. The gene calls are TRBV20-1 and TRBJ2-7; 13 positions agree with TRBD2. The germline V gene has CDR1 DFQATT and CDR2 SNEGSKA (reference sequence). The V gene end was trimmed by 5 bases and the J gene end by 2 bases; junction bases not matched to a gene: 3. There are 14 residues in the CDR3. CDR3 DNA: TGCAGTGCTTGGACTAGCGGGAGAACCTACGAGCAGTACCTC. This encodes CSAWTSGRTYEQYL.

The sample holds a few counts of this clonotype. The chain has TRBV9 and TRBJ2-1; unclear D gene. The CDR3 is made up of 13 amino acids. Germline V gene data show CDR1 as SGDLS and CDR2 as YYNGEE. Trimming shortened V by 3 bases and J by 6 bases, and 10 bases separated the two germline ends. The CDR3, as DNA: TGTGCCAGCAGCGAGACCCTTACCAATGAGCAGTTCTTC. This translates into CASSETLTNEQFF.

V is TRBV7-9 and J is TRBJ2-1; 11 bases agree with TRBD2. V trimming: 5 bases; J trimming: 2 bases; junction bases outside the gene matches: 8. CDR3 size: 17 residues. CDR1 is SEHNR and CDR2 is FQNEAQ in the germline V gene (reference sequence). The CDR3 loop reads CASSQSIAGGAYNEQFF. CDR3 sequence (DNA): TGTGCCAGCAGCCAATCAATAGCGGGAGGGGCCTACAATGAGCAGTTCTTC.